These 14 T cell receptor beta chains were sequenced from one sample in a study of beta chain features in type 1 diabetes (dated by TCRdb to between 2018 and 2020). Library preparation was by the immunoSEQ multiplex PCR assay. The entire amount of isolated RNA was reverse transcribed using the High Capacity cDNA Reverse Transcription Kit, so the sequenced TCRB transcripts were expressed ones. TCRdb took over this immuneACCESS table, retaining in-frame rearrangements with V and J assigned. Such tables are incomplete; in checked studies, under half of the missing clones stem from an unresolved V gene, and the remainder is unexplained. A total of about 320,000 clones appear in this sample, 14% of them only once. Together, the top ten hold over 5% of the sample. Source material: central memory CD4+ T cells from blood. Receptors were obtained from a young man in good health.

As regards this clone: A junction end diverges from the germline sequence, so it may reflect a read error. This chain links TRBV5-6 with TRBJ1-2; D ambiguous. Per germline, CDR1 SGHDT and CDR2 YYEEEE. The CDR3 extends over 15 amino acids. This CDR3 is CVSSLPDRPILGYTF. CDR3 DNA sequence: TGTGTCAGCAGCCTCCCAGACCGTCCTATCTTGGGCTACACCTTC.

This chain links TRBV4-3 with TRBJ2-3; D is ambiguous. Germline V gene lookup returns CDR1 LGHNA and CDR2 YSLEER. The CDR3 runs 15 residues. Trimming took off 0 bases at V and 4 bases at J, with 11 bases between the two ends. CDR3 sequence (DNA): TGCGCCAGCAGCCAAGACAGGATAGGCGCAGATACGCAGTATTTT. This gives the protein CASSQDRIGADTQYF.

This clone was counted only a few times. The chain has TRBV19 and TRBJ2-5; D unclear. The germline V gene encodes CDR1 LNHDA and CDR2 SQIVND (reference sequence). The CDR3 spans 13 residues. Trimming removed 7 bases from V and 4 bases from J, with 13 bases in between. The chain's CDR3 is CASKRVERETQYF. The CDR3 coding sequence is TGTGCCAGTAAGAGAGTGGAGAGAGAGACCCAGTACTTC.

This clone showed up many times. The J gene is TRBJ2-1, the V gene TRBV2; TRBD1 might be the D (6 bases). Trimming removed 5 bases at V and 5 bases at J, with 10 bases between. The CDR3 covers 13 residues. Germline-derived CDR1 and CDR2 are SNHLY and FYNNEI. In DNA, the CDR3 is TGTGCCAGCAGTAGTAACAGGGACAATGAGCAGTTCTTC. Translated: CASSSNRDNEQFF.

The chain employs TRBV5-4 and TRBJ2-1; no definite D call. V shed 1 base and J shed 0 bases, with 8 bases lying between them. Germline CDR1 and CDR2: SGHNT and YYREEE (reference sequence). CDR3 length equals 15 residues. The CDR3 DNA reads TGTGCCAGCAGCTTGCAGTCGGGCTCCTACAATGAGCAGTTCTTC. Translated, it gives CASSLQSGSYNEQFF.

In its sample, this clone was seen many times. The CDR3 here is CASSRFRVNTEAFF. For the CDR3, the DNA is TGTGCCAGCAGCCGATTCAGGGTGAACACTGAAGCTTTCTTT. The V and J genes are TRBV7-2 and TRBJ1-1, with a possible D match to TRBD1 (5 bases). This CDR3 comprises 14 residues. Deletions cut 5 bases from V and 0 bases from J, with 10 bases between. Per the germline V gene, CDR1 is SGHTA and CDR2 is FQGNSA. The full variable domain, completed using reference TRBV7-2 and TRBJ1-1, is GAGVSQSPSNKVTEKGKDVELRCDPISGHTALYWYRQSLGQGLEFLIYFQGNSAPDKSGLPSDRFSAERTGGSVSTLTIQRTQQEDSAVYLCASSRFRVNTEAFFGQGTRLTVV.

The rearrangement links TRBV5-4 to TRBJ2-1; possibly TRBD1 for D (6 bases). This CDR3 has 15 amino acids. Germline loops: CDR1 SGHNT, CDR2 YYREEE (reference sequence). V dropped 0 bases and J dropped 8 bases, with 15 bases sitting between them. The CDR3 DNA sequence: TGTGCCAGCAGCTTGGGGGGGCTAGGGCCGGATGAGCAGTTCTTC. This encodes CASSLGGLGPDEQFF.

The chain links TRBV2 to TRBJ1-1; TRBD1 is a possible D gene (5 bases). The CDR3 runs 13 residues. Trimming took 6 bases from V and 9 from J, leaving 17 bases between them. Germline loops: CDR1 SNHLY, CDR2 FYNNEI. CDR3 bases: TGTGCCAGCAGAAAAACAGGTCCCTCGCAAGCTTTCTTT. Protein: CASRKTGPSQAFF.

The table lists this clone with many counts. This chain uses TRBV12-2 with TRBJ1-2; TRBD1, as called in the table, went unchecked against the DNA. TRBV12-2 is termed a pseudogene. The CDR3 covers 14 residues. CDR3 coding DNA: TGTGCAAGTCGGCCGGACAGCATTAACTATGGCTACACCTTC. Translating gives CASRPDSINYGYTF.

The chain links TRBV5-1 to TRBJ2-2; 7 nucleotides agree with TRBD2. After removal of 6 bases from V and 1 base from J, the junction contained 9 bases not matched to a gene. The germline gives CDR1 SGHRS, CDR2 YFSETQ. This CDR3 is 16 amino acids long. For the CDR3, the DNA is TGCGCCAGCAACACCGAAAGCGGGGTGAACACCGGGGAGCTGTTTTTT. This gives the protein CASNTESGVNTGELFF.

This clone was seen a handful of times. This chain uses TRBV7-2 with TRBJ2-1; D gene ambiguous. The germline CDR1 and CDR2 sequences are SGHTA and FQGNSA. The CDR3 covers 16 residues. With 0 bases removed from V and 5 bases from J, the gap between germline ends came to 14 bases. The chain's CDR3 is CASSLAVTLDHNEQFF. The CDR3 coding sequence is TGTGCCAGCAGCTTAGCGGTGACACTCGATCACAATGAGCAGTTCTTC.

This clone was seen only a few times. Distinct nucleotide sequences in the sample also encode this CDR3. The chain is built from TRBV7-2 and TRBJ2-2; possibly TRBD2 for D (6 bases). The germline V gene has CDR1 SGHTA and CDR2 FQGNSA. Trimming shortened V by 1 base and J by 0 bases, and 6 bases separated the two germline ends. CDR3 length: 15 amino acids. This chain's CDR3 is CASSLGGANTGELFF. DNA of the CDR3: TGTGCCAGCAGCTTAGGGGGGGCGAACACCGGGGAGCTGTTTTTT.

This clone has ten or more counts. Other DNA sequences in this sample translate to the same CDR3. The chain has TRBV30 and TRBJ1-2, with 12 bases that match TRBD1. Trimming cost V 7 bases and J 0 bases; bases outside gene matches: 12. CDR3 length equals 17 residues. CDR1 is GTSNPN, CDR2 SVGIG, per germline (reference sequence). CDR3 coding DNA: TGTGCCTACCACCGGGACAGGGGGCGAGCCTCTAACTATGGCTACACCTTC. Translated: CAYHRDRGRASNYGYTF.

In DNA, the CDR3 is TGTGCCAGCCACCCGGAGGGAGGTGAAAAACTGTTTTTT. This translates into CASHPEGGEKLFF. The J gene is TRBJ1-4, the V gene TRBV27; D not certain. The CDR3 totals 13 residues. CDR1 is MNHEY, CDR2 SMNVEV, per germline (reference sequence). The ends were cut back, 8 bases at V and 7 bases at J, with 14 bases in the middle.